A selection of T cell receptor beta chains follows, all from one sample in a study of OX40 agonist ivuxolimab in advanced cancers. The table came from immunoSEQ multiplex PCR; TCRdb's copy has only in-frame clones and leaves some out. The sample lists more than 95,000 clones; roughly 94% were seen once. Sequencing was performed on CD4+ or CD8+ T cells sorted from blood, taken in a trial of the OX40 agonist ivuxolimab. The receptors derive from an adult with an advanced solid tumor such as melanoma, head and neck, liver or kidney cancer. Both conserved end residues are part of each CDR3. A D gene is named only where the DNA matches it firmly.

TRBV2	TRBJ2-2	TRBD1	TGTGCCAGCAGGGACAGGACTAACACCGGGGAGCTGTTTTTT	CASRDRTNTGELFF
TRBV5-1	TRBJ2-1	TRBD2	TGCGCCAGCAGCTTGCCAGCGGGGTTTCTGTACAATGAGCAGTTCTTC	CASSLPAGFLYNEQFF
TRBV5-1	TRBJ2-3	-	TGCGCCAGCAGCTTGGAGGGAGTAGCAGATACGCAGTATTTT	CASSLEGVADTQYF
TRBV18	TRBJ1-4	TRBD1	TGTGCCAGCTCACCGAGACAGGGTTTTAATGAAAAACTGTTTTTT	CASSPRQGFNEKLFF
TRBV19	TRBJ2-5	TRBD2	TGTGCCAGTAGTCCGCGACTAGCGGGGTCTGAGACCCAGTACTTC	CASSPRLAGSETQYF
TRBV6-4	TRBJ2-2	-	TGTGCCAGCAGTCCCCGTCCCAGGCCGGGGACCGGGGAGCTGTTTTTT	CASSPRPRPGTGELFF
TRBV27	TRBJ1-1	-	TGTGCCAGCCTTCCTCTCGGGGACACCGACACTGAAGCTTTCTTT	CASLPLGDTDTEAFF
TRBV19	TRBJ2-2	TRBD1	TGTGCCAGTAGTAGCCTGGGGACAGGGGCCGGGGAGCTGTTTTTT	CASSSLGTGAGELFF
TRBV5-6	TRBJ1-5	-	TGTGCCAGCAGCTTGGAAGGCAGGGTGCATCAGCCCCAGCATTTT	CASSLEGRVHQPQHF
TRBV28	TRBJ2-5	TRBD1	TGTGCCAGCAGCCCGGGACAGGGGCTAGAGACCCAGTACTTC	CASSPGQGLETQYF
TRBV6-5	TRBJ1-3	-	TGTGCCAGCAGCACTACAGGCCTGGCTGGAAACACCATATATTTT	CASSTTGLAGNTIYF
TRBV7-2	TRBJ1-5	TRBD1	TGTGCCAGCAGCTTTCCCGGGACAGGGAGTCAGCCCCAGCATTTT	CASSFPGTGSQPQHF